This T cell receptor beta chain was sequenced during a study of radiotherapy plus CTLA-4 blockade in lung cancer. Sequenced by immunoSEQ multiplex PCR; TCRdb stores in-frame clones only, minus some. Here the sample spans roughly 80,000 clones, 70% to 85% being singletons. Enrolled patients, whose metastatic non-small-cell lung cancer was chemo-refractory, received focal radiation plus CTLA-4 blockade with ipilimumab. J lost 0 bases, V lost 6 bases, and 1 base had no gene match. Germline V lookup: CDR1 SNHLY, CDR2 FYNNEI. The CDR3 extends over 13 amino acids. Sequencing was performed on peripheral blood, taken from a patient treated with radiotherapy plus ipilimumab. The clonotype was recovered from a human donor with non-small cell lung cancer whose response to radiotherapy plus ipilimumab could not be evaluated. The chain carries TRBV2 and TRBJ2-5, with TRBD1 identical over 7 bases. The CDR3 nucleotides are TGTGCCAGCAGGGGACAGTACCAAGAGACCCAGTACTTC. Translating it yields CASRGQYQETQYF. Looking up the rest from reference TRBV2 and TRBJ2-5 gives the full variable domain: EPEVTQTPSHQVTQMGQEVILRCVPISNHLYFYWYRQILGQKVEFLVSFYNNEISEKSEIFDDQFSVERPDGSNFTLKIRSTKLEDSAMYFCASRGQYQETQYFGPGTRLLVL.